Listed here are 24 T cell receptor beta chains from one sample, sequenced in a study of blood T cell repertoires in COVID-19. Repertoires were generated with immunoSEQ multiplex PCR, while TCRdb's copy carries only in-frame clones and drops some. The sample shows around 200,000 clones, roughly four fifths of them seen only once. Material: peripheral blood. Receptors were obtained from a woman aged 45-65 years with acute or convalescent COVID-19.

V and J are TRBV14 and TRBJ2-5, with 7 positions matching TRBD1. Unmatched junction bases numbered 6, after V lost 5 bases and J lost 6 bases. This CDR3 is 13 amino acids long. Germline lookup yields CDR1 SGHDN and CDR2 FVKESK. CDR3 protein: CASSRQGSKTQYF. The DNA of the CDR3 is TGTGCCAGCAGCAGACAGGGTTCGAAGACCCAGTACTTC.

V usage is TRBV19 and J usage is TRBJ2-1; D unresolved. Germline CDR1 reads LNHDA; CDR2 reads SQIVND (reference sequence). This CDR3 comprises 11 residues. V was clipped by 5 bases and J by 9 bases, with 8 bases between them. The CDR3 sequence: CASSARFEQFF. In DNA, the CDR3 is TGTGCCAGTAGTGCTAGATTTGAGCAGTTCTTC.

The chain has TRBV19 and TRBJ2-2; possible D gene TRBD1, 5 bases. The V gene lost 6 bases and the J gene lost 4 bases, with 12 bases spanning the gap. The CDR3 has 14 residues. Per the germline V gene, CDR1 is LNHDA and CDR2 is SQIVND (reference sequence). The CDR3 here is CASSSGYGTGELFF. In nucleotides, the CDR3 is TGTGCCAGTAGCTCAGGGTACGGCACCGGGGAGCTGTTTTTT. Supplemented by reference TRBV19 and TRBJ2-2, the full variable domain reads DGGITQSPKYLFRKEGQNVTLSCEQNLNHDAMYWYRQDPGQGLRLIYYSQIVNDFQKGDIAEGYSVSREKKESFPLTVTSAQKNPTAFYLCASSSGYGTGELFFGEGSRLTVL.

This chain uses TRBV7-2 with TRBJ2-2; 8 bases are shared with TRBD1. Germline V gene data show CDR1 as SGHTA and CDR2 as FQGNSA. CDR3 length equals 18 residues. V lost 5 bases, J lost 1 base, and 12 bases stayed unmatched. The CDR3 DNA is TGTGCCAGCAGCCCTTTTCCTCCCGGGACAGGGAACACCGGGGAGCTGTTTTTT. Amino acid sequence: CASSPFPPGTGNTGELFF. The whole variable domain, remainder taken from reference TRBV7-2 and TRBJ2-2, is GAGVSQSPSNKVTEKGKDVELRCDPISGHTALYWYRQSLGQGLEFLIYFQGNSAPDKSGLPSDRFSAERTGGSVSTLTIQRTQQEDSAVYLCASSPFPPGTGNTGELFFGEGSRLTVL.

This chain connects TRBV2 to TRBJ2-1; 7 positions agree with TRBD1. This CDR3 has 15 residues. J lost 6 bases, V lost 7 bases, and 12 bases had no gene match. Germline lookup yields CDR1 SNHLY and CDR2 FYNNEI. The DNA of the CDR3 is TGTGCCAGCAAGAAGGGGGCGGTCCCCTTCAATGAGCAGTTCTTC. Translated: CASKKGAVPFNEQFF.

J is TRBJ1-2 and V is TRBV4-1, with 11 bases lining up with TRBD1. CDR1 is MGHRA and CDR2 is YSYEKL in the germline V gene. The CDR3 is 14 amino acids. The V gene end was trimmed by 5 bases and the J gene end by 4 bases; junction bases not matched to a gene: 3. The CDR3 region is CASSVGQGAYGYTF. The CDR3 region has the DNA TGCGCCAGCAGCGTAGGACAGGGGGCCTATGGCTACACCTTC.

The chain employs TRBV19 and TRBJ2-7, with 9 bases that match TRBD1. Germline-derived CDR1 and CDR2 are LNHDA and SQIVND (reference sequence). V shed 5 bases and J 10 bases; nucleotides not matched to a gene: 12. This CDR3 has 14 amino acids. Written as DNA, the CDR3 is TGTGCCAGTAGTCTAACCGGGACAGGGAAACCCCAGTACTTC. It encodes CASSLTGTGKPQYF.

Written as DNA, the CDR3 is TGTGCCAGTACCAAAGGGGGCCCACGTCTAGGCTATGGCTACACCTTC. Amino acids: CASTKGGPRLGYGYTF. The gene calls are TRBV19 and TRBJ1-2; 7 positions agree with TRBD1. The germline CDR1 and CDR2 sequences are LNHDA and SQIVND (reference sequence). Trimming removed 7 bases from V and 4 bases from J; junction bases left unmatched: 15. The CDR3 covers 16 residues.

This chain uses TRBV19 with TRBJ1-5, with TRBD1 matching over 10 bases. The germline V gene has CDR1 LNHDA and CDR2 SQIVND (reference sequence). This CDR3 comprises 15 residues. J lost 7 bases, V lost 4 bases, and 7 bases had no gene match. Written as DNA, the CDR3 is TGTGCCAGTAGTAACACGGACAGGGGGAACCAGCCCCAGCATTTT. Translated, it gives CASSNTDRGNQPQHF.

This clone was seen once. The chain recombines TRBV5-1 with TRBJ1-3; D is ambiguous. CDR1 SGHRS and CDR2 YFSETQ come from the germline V gene. The CDR3 is 14 amino acids. Deletions cut 0 bases from V and 1 base from J, with 5 bases between. The CDR3 protein is CASSLVESGNTIYF. In nucleotides, the CDR3 is TGCGCCAGCAGCTTGGTGGAGTCTGGAAACACCATATATTTT.

This chain connects TRBV5-6 to TRBJ2-6, with D maybe TRBD1 (6 bases). Germline V gene data show CDR1 as SGHDT and CDR2 as YYEEEE. Trimming shortened V by 3 bases and J by 4 bases, and 11 bases separated the two germline ends. CDR3 length: 15 residues. The CDR3 nucleotides read TGTGCCAGCAGCTACAGGGACGTGGGGGCCAACGTCCTGACTTTC. It encodes CASSYRDVGANVLTF.

The J gene is TRBJ1-2, the V gene TRBV9; 10 nucleotides match TRBD1. CDR3 size: 14 residues. CDR1 and CDR2 from the germline V gene are SGDLS and YYNGEE. J gave up 8 bases and V 5 bases, and 9 bases lay outside the gene matches. For the CDR3, the DNA is TGTGCCAGCAGAAGGAGACAGGGGGCGGGCGGCTACACCTTC. Protein product: CASRRRQGAGGYTF.

Only one count was recorded for this clone. The V gene is TRBV19, the J gene TRBJ2-2, with 9 bases that match TRBD1. CDR3 length equals 16 residues. With 6 bases clipped from V and 2 bases from J, the junction kept 7 bases outside the gene matches. In germline, CDR1 is LNHDA, CDR2 SQIVND (reference sequence). Written as DNA, the CDR3 is TGTGCCAGTAGATCACAGGGGGCCTTAAACACCGGGGAGCTGTTTTTT. It specifies CASRSQGALNTGELFF. Complete variable domain (other parts from reference TRBV19 and TRBJ2-2): DGGITQSPKYLFRKEGQNVTLSCEQNLNHDAMYWYRQDPGQGLRLIYYSQIVNDFQKGDIAEGYSVSREKKESFPLTVTSAQKNPTAFYLCASRSQGALNTGELFFGEGSRLTVL.

The DNA of the CDR3 is TGTGCCAGCAGCATAGACAGTTACGCCTACGAGCAGTACTTC. It codes for CASSIDSYAYEQYF. V gene TRBV7-8 combines with J gene TRBJ2-7, with D maybe TRBD1 (5 bases). Germline values: CDR1 SGHVS, CDR2 FQNEAQ. V shed 5 bases and J shed 2 bases, with 13 bases lying between them. This CDR3 comprises 14 residues.

This rearrangement joins TRBV7-2 to TRBJ1-2; 7 bases align to TRBD1. The CDR3 contains 15 residues. V shed 1 base, J shed 4 bases, and the junction held 6 bases outside the gene matches. Germline V gene sequence: CDR1 SGHTA, CDR2 FQGNSA. The CDR3 loop reads CASSLGAGTAYGYTF. The CDR3 DNA follows: TGTGCCAGCAGCTTAGGGGCCGGGACAGCCTATGGCTACACCTTC.

The V and J genes are TRBV6-1 and TRBJ2-7; 10 bases are shared with TRBD1. The germline V gene has CDR1 MNHNS and CDR2 SASEGT. The CDR3 contains 15 residues. J gave up 0 bases and V 1 base, and 0 bases lay outside the gene matches. In nucleotides, the CDR3 is TGTGCCAGCAGTGAAGGGACAGGGGGCTCCTACGAGCAGTACTTC. Translation: CASSEGTGGSYEQYF.

V is TRBV19 and J is TRBJ2-5; tentative D call: TRBD2 (5 bases). V lost 5 bases and J 7 bases, leaving 14 bases between the germline ends. CDR1 LNHDA and CDR2 SQIVND come from the germline V gene (reference sequence). The CDR3 consists of 13 residues. The CDR3 coding sequence is TGTGCCAGTAGTTCCGTCGACCGGGGGACCCAGTACTTC. Translation gives CASSSVDRGTQYF.

CDR3 in amino acids: CASSDDRMPTRSSPLHF. The CDR3, as DNA: TGTGCCAGCAGCGATGACAGGATGCCTACCCGGAGTTCACCCCTCCACTTT. The chain uses TRBV2 and TRBJ1-6; tentatively, D is TRBD1 (6 bases). Trimming left V 6 bases short and J 9 bases short, with 24 bases between. CDR1 and CDR2 (germline): SNHLY, FYNNEI. The CDR3 totals 17 residues.

The chain carries TRBV7-9 and TRBJ2-7, with 11 nucleotides matching TRBD1. This CDR3 spans 17 amino acids. CDR1 is SEHNR, CDR2 FQNEAQ, per germline (reference sequence). The V gene end was trimmed by 5 bases and the J gene end by 0 bases; junction bases not matched to a gene: 9. The CDR3 sequence is CASSPDRGLKSSYEQYF. The CDR3 DNA reads TGTGCCAGCAGCCCGGACAGGGGGCTTAAAAGCTCCTACGAGCAGTACTTC.

This clone came up a few times. V usage is TRBV19 and J usage is TRBJ1-1; 7 bases are a match to TRBD1. Germline V gene sequence: CDR1 LNHDA, CDR2 SQIVND (reference sequence). CDR3 length equals 15 residues. After removal of 3 bases from V and 4 bases from J, the junction contained 8 bases not matched to a gene. The CDR3 sequence is CASSIEGARGTEAFF. Written as DNA, the CDR3 is TGTGCCAGTAGTATCGAGGGGGCGCGAGGCACTGAAGCTTTCTTT.

The rearrangement uses TRBV5-1 and TRBJ2-5; weak D call: TRBD1 (5 bases). The CDR3 totals 13 residues. Germline V CDR1 and CDR2: SGHRS, YFSETQ. Trimming took off 0 bases at V and 7 bases at J, with 10 bases between the two ends. The CDR3 DNA is TGCGCCAGCAGCTTGGATGCCGACAGGACCCAGTACTTC. Its translation is CASSLDADRTQYF.

This chain connects TRBV2 to TRBJ2-7; 9 nucleotides line up with TRBD1. J lost 0 bases, V lost 7 bases, and 7 bases had no gene match. This CDR3 has 15 amino acids. CDR1 is SNHLY, CDR2 FYNNEI, per germline. The CDR3 DNA is TGTGCCAGCACCGTCGACAGGGGGAGCTCCTACGAGCAGTACTTC. Translated, it gives CASTVDRGSSYEQYF.

The V gene is TRBV15, the J gene TRBJ1-3; 7 bases are a match to TRBD1. The germline V gene encodes CDR1 LNHNV and CDR2 YYDKDF (reference sequence). V was clipped by 0 bases and J by 0 bases; unmatched bases: 2. This CDR3 spans 16 amino acids. CDR3 bases: TGTGCCACCAGCAGAGATCAGGGGGGCTCTGGAAACACCATATATTTT. Amino acids: CATSRDQGGSGNTIYF.

The V gene is TRBV9, the J gene TRBJ2-1, with 11 bases matching TRBD2. Germline V lookup: CDR1 SGDLS, CDR2 YYNGEE. This CDR3 is built from 19 residues. J was trimmed by 8 bases and V by 0 bases; bases with no gene match: 16. The CDR3 sequence is CASSVDRGTSGGPRHEQFF. CDR3 sequence (DNA): TGTGCCAGCAGCGTAGACAGAGGGACTAGCGGAGGTCCTCGGCATGAGCAGTTCTTC.